This T cell receptor beta chain is drawn from a study of cytomegalovirus exposure and HLA in healthy donors. This CDR3 has 15 residues. Germline CDR1 LGHNA, CDR2 YNFKEQ. Trimming removed 0 bases at V and 3 bases at J, with 9 bases between. A note on this clone: The antigen is undetermined.

Whole-study findings and limits: By HLA locus, TCR association rates varied in a later analysis, with DRB1 showing the most and HLA-C the fewest. Segments of the TCR beta V type were, in most cases, productive about 90% or about 30% of the time in an earlier analysis. Reports showed the classifier diagnosing cytomegalovirus status with high specificity and sensitivity. Among TCR beta chains, those listed as cytomegalovirus-associated numbered around 180.

The study ran its PCR with 60 Vbeta and 13 Jbeta primers. The method was immunoSEQ multiplex PCR; TCRdb's version includes in-frame clones alone and lacks a portion of them. The sample contains about 59,000 clones, less than 85% of which appear only once. The sample comprised PBMCs. This chain links TRBV4-2 with TRBJ1-5; D might be TRBD1 (6 bases). The sequence was collected from a man aged 30 to 39 in good health and CMV-seropositive. The CDR3 nucleotides are TGTGCCAGCAGCCAAGATACAGGGTTCAATCAGCCCCAGCATTTT. Residues: CASSQDTGFNQPQHF.